This TCR beta chain was documented in a study of CXCR3-negative and CXCR3-positive naive CD8 T cells. The study sorted every CD8+ T cell subset in triplicate at 250,000 to 300,000 cells each. UMI-tagged TRB cDNA libraries were built via 5' RACE. No DNA is given; TCRdb re-called the 5' RACE reads and lists each CDR3 protein once. The sample data list tens of thousands of distinct CDR3 sequences. Germline V gene lookup returns CDR1 SGDLS and CDR2 YYNGEE. The CDR3 is 18 amino acids. General observations from the study: CXCR3-positive naive cells had TRB CDR3s that were more hydrophobic than CXCR3-negative naive cells had. From TRB CDR3 properties, TCR strength was inferred; surface CD5 did not differ between naive subsets. Diversity was high in both naive subsets and much lower in memory cells.

Points on this clonotype: Antigen specificity is unknown.

Specimen: naive CXCR3+ CD8+ T cells from blood. Stated subset: CD45RO-CCR7+CD27+CD95- naive CD8+ T cells expressing CXCR3 (TNR3+). The chain carries TRBV9 and TRBJ2-6. This TCR came from a human donor in good health. Some clones in this sample may be carry-over from other donors' samples. CDR3 protein: CASSVAHFLGTGANVLTF.